These 25 T cell receptor beta chains were sequenced from one sample in a study of blood T cell repertoires in COVID-19. Sequencing was performed with immunoSEQ multiplex PCR; in TCRdb, only in-frame clones are kept and a portion is missing. The sample carries fewer than 350,000 clones, 85% recorded once. The sequenced material came from PBMCs or T cells enriched from blood (not recorded which). These receptor sequences come from a woman in her twenties or thirties who had been exposed to COVID-19.

This rearrangement joins TRBV28 to TRBJ1-6, with 7 bases aligning to TRBD1. Germline assignment: CDR1 MDHEN and CDR2 SYDVKM. V was clipped by 4 bases and J by 15 bases; unmatched bases: 9. The CDR3 sequence is 13 residues long. The CDR3 here is CASSSGTASHLHF. CDR3 nucleotides: TGTGCCAGCAGTTCTGGGACAGCTTCTCACCTCCACTTT.

CDR3 sequence reads: CASSYLGQGNSPLHF. CDR3 in DNA: TGTGCCAGCAGTTATCTGGGACAGGGAAACTCACCCCTCCACTTT. The chain links TRBV28 to TRBJ1-6, with 9 bases matching TRBD1. The CDR3 has 15 residues. Germline CDR1 and CDR2: MDHEN and SYDVKM. Trimming took 4 bases from V and 10 from J; bases not matched to a gene: 8.

The V call is TRBV19, the J call TRBJ2-7; possible D gene TRBD2, 6 bases. The V gene's germline CDR1 is LNHDA and CDR2 SQIVND (reference sequence). CDR3 length: 14 residues. V was pared by 3 bases and J by 2 bases, with 11 bases between. The CDR3: CASSIDSGAYEQYF. The CDR3 DNA follows: TGTGCCAGTAGTATTGATTCGGGAGCCTACGAGCAGTACTTC.

The chain uses TRBV18 and TRBJ2-3; TRBD2 matches 9 bases. The V gene's germline CDR1 is KGHSH and CDR2 LQKENI. This CDR3 comprises 20 residues. The trim removed 3 bases at V and 4 bases at J, leaving 20 bases unmatched. CDR3 protein: CASSPPLAGGQSLRPDTQYF. As DNA, the CDR3 is TGTGCCAGCTCACCTCCCCTGGCGGGGGGGCAGTCTCTTCGTCCAGATACGCAGTATTTT.

The CDR3 spells CASSLGYGPGDEQYF. CDR3 coding DNA: TGTGCCAGCAGCTTGGGGTACGGGCCGGGGGACGAGCAGTACTTC. The chain employs TRBV5-4 and TRBJ2-7; perhaps TRBD2 as D (6 bases). Germline V gene lookup returns CDR1 SGHNT and CDR2 YYREEE (reference sequence). V was trimmed by 0 bases and J by 5 bases, leaving 15 bases between them. The CDR3 sequence is 15 residues long.

The chain links TRBV7-8 to TRBJ1-4, with unresolved D. V was shortened by 5 bases and J by 0 bases, with 7 bases between the two germline ends. The CDR3 is 14 amino acids. CDR1 and CDR2 (germline): SGHVS, FQNEAQ. CDR3 protein: CASSKYATNEKLFF. CDR3 DNA sequence: TGTGCCAGCAGCAAATATGCAACTAATGAAAAACTGTTTTTT.

A note on this clone: This CDR3 is also generated by other DNA sequences in the sample. The chain couples TRBV7-9 to TRBJ1-2; D remains ambiguous. The CDR3 runs 14 residues. Trimming took 1 base from V and 1 from J, leaving 7 bases between them. Per the germline V gene, CDR1 is SEHNR and CDR2 is FQNEAQ (reference sequence). CDR3 coding DNA: TGTGCCAGCAGCTTAGTCGAGCGTAACTATGGCTACACCTTC. Translated, it gives CASSLVERNYGYTF.

The CDR3: CAISEGSVTGLVGETQYF. The DNA for the CDR3 is TGTGCCATCAGTGAGGGTAGTGTGACGGGACTAGTTGGTGAGACCCAGTACTTC. The chain carries TRBV10-3 and TRBJ2-5; 8 bases line up with TRBD2. This CDR3 is 18 amino acids long. V dropped 2 bases and J dropped 5; count of bases not matched to a gene: 16. The V gene's germline CDR1 is ENHRY and CDR2 SYGVKD.

This clone occurred once. The rearrangement links TRBV7-9 to TRBJ2-3, with a weak D call TRBD2 (5 bases). This CDR3 has 16 residues. CDR1 and CDR2 from the germline V gene are SEHNR and FQNEAQ (reference sequence). V was shortened by 6 bases and J by 3 bases, with 19 bases between the two germline ends. The CDR3 bases are TGTGCCAGCAGTCCCCCGCGAGGGATAGGAACAGATACGCAGTATTTT. Translating it yields CASSPPRGIGTDTQYF.

The chain couples TRBV10-3 to TRBJ2-5; 8 nucleotides match TRBD1. Losses at the gene ends were 10 bases for V and 2 bases for J; bases not matched to a gene: 9. Germline loops: CDR1 ENHRY, CDR2 SYGVKD. The CDR3 totals 14 residues. The CDR3 DNA reads TGTGCCACCCAATGGGACAGGATACAAGAGACCCAGTACTTC. It yields the protein CATQWDRIQETQYF.

The chain has TRBV5-1 and TRBJ2-1; 11 positions match TRBD2. The CDR3 consists of 14 residues. The germline V gene has CDR1 SGHRS and CDR2 YFSETQ. V trimming: 3 bases; J trimming: 15 bases; junction bases outside the gene matches: 11. The CDR3 region has the DNA TGCGCCAGCAGCTACGTACTAGCGGGGGCTGGAGGGTTCTTC. Its protein product is CASSYVLAGAGGFF.

This chain uses TRBV28 with TRBJ1-5; no definite D call. Trimming cost V 7 bases and J 6 bases, with 16 bases left between them. CDR1 and CDR2 (germline): MDHEN, SYDVKM. The CDR3 length is 14 residues. The CDR3 loop reads CASNWARWVQPQHF. The CDR3 coding sequence is TGTGCCAGCAATTGGGCCCGTTGGGTTCAGCCCCAGCATTTT. Combining the CDR3 with reference TRBV28 and TRBJ1-5 gives the whole variable domain DVKVTQSSRYLVKRTGEKVFLECVQDMDHENMFWYRQDPGLGLRLIYFSYDVKMKEKGDIPEGYSVSREKKERFSLILESASTNQTSMYLCASNWARWVQPQHFGDGTRLSIL.

The chain joins TRBV4-2 to TRBJ1-5, with no clear D. Germline CDR1 LGHNA, CDR2 YNFKEQ. The length of the CDR3 is 15 residues. With 0 bases removed from V and 2 bases from J, the gap between germline ends came to 8 bases. The CDR3 DNA reads as TGTGCCAGCAGCCAAGACAGCGAACGCAATCAGCCCCAGCATTTT. This sequence encodes CASSQDSERNQPQHF.

V gene TRBV5-1 combines with J gene TRBJ2-7, with TRBD1 matching over 9 bases. The germline CDR1 and CDR2 sequences are SGHRS and YFSETQ. This CDR3 comprises 14 residues. With 4 bases clipped from V and 6 bases from J, the junction kept 8 bases outside the gene matches. CDR3 protein: CASSGYRGQGEQYF. The CDR3, as DNA: TGCGCCAGCAGCGGATACAGGGGGCAGGGCGAGCAGTACTTC. The whole variable domain, remainder taken from reference TRBV5-1 and TRBJ2-7, is KAGVTQTPRYLIKTRGQQVTLSCSPISGHRSVSWYQQTPGQGLQFLFEYFSETQRNKGNFPGRFSGRQFSNSRSEMNVSTLELGDSALYLCASSGYRGQGEQYFGPGTRLTVT.

V usage is TRBV14 and J usage is TRBJ1-5, with D uncertain. The CDR3 length is 17 residues. Germline V gives CDR1 SGHDN, CDR2 FVKESK. The V end lost 0 bases, the J end lost 4 bases, and 16 bases lay between the germline ends. CDR3 DNA: TGTGCCAGCAGCCAAGAGAGGAAATCCTATTGGAATCAGCCCCAGCATTTT. It encodes CASSQERKSYWNQPQHF.

The chain uses TRBV4-3 and TRBJ2-3; 7 bases match TRBD2. CDR1 is LGHNA and CDR2 is YSLEER in the germline V gene. Trimming removed 0 bases from V and 5 bases from J; junction bases left unmatched: 5. This CDR3 comprises 15 residues. CDR3 coding DNA: TGCGCCAGCAGCCAAGATAGACTAGCAGGAGATACGCAGTATTTT. Translating it yields CASSQDRLAGDTQYF.

V gene TRBV5-1 combines with J gene TRBJ2-1; possible D gene TRBD2, 5 bases. The length of the CDR3 is 15 residues. Trimming shortened V by 4 bases and J by 1 base, and 12 bases separated the two germline ends. The germline gives CDR1 SGHRS, CDR2 YFSETQ. The CDR3 spells CASSRTSGSYNEQFF. DNA of the CDR3: TGCGCCAGCAGCAGAACTAGTGGATCCTACAATGAGCAGTTCTTC.

This chain connects TRBV15 to TRBJ1-4; weak D call: TRBD1 (6 bases). This CDR3 region has 15 residues. The V end was cut by 2 bases, the J end by 8 bases, with 15 bases between. Germline V CDR1 and CDR2: LNHNV, YYDKDF (reference sequence). Written as DNA, the CDR3 is TGTGCCACCAGCAGATCCCGGGACACCCCGGAAAAACTGTTTTTT. Its translation: CATSRSRDTPEKLFF.

This chain joins TRBV30 and TRBJ2-7; 8 nucleotides align to TRBD1. Germline CDR1 is GTSNPN and CDR2 is SVGIG (reference sequence). The CDR3 has 14 residues. The V segment lost 2 bases and the J segment 0 bases; nucleotides outside the gene matches: 3. DNA for the CDR3: TGTGCCTGGAGTCGGGACAGGAGCTCCTACGAGCAGTACTTC. Translation gives CAWSRDRSSYEQYF.

The chain links TRBV7-3 to TRBJ2-5; 8 bases line up with TRBD2. Germline V lookup: CDR1 SGHTA, CDR2 FQGTGA. After removal of 3 bases from V and 2 bases from J, the junction contained 8 bases not matched to a gene. The CDR3 spans 16 residues. CDR3 in DNA: TGTGCCAGCAGCTTGACCGGGACTAGAGGTCAAGAGACCCAGTACTTC. Its translation: CASSLTGTRGQETQYF. The full variable domain, completed using reference TRBV7-3 and TRBJ2-5, is GAGVSQTPSNKVTEKGKYVELRCDPISGHTALYWYRQSLGQGPEFLIYFQGTGAADDSGLPNDRFFAVRPEGSVSTLKIQRTERGDSAVYLCASSLTGTRGQETQYFGPGTRLLVL.

V usage is TRBV7-8 and J usage is TRBJ2-7; 8 bases line up with TRBD1. This CDR3 has 17 amino acids. Losses at the gene ends were 1 base for V and 1 base for J; bases not matched to a gene: 9. The germline gives CDR1 SGHVS, CDR2 FQNEAQ. CDR3 sequence (DNA): TGTGCCAGCAGCTTAGGACAGGGGAACAGGGGATCCTACGAGCAGTACTTC. It translates to CASSLGQGNRGSYEQYF.

This chain connects TRBV5-1 to TRBJ2-2; 9 bases map to TRBD1. Germline CDR1 is SGHRS and CDR2 is YFSETQ. With 2 bases clipped from V and 4 bases from J, the junction kept 6 bases outside the gene matches. The CDR3 runs to 16 residues. The CDR3 loop is CASSFRGQGPTGELFF. DNA for the CDR3: TGCGCCAGCAGCTTTAGGGGACAGGGCCCCACCGGGGAGCTGTTTTTT.

A remark on this clone: At one end the junction does not follow the germline gene, possibly because of a read error. Other DNA variants within this sample encode the same CDR3. The rearrangement joins TRBV28 to TRBJ1-2, with D maybe TRBD1 (6 bases). CDR3 length equals 13 residues. Germline CDR1 reads MDHEN; CDR2 reads SYDVKM. In nucleotides, the CDR3 is TGTGCCAGCAGCTTATCCAGGGGTTATGGCTACACCTTC. Translating gives CASSLSRGYGYTF.

This clone was seen only a few times. This clone may be a read error of a much larger clone one base away. This chain connects TRBV7-2 to TRBJ1-1; maybe TRBD1 (6 bases). Trimming took off 4 bases at V and 1 base at J, with 7 bases between the two ends. The germline CDR1 and CDR2 sequences are SGHTA and FQGNSA. CDR3 length: 13 residues. The CDR3 loop is CASSSGQNTEAFF. CDR3 DNA sequence: TGTGCCAGCAGCTCGGGACAGAACACTGAAGCTTTCTTT.

The chain has TRBV23-1 and TRBJ1-5; D is possibly TRBD1 (6 bases). TRBV23-1 falls under the ORF class, with uncertain function. V was clipped by 0 bases and J by 0 bases, with 12 bases between them. This CDR3 has 17 residues. CDR3 residues: CASSQSQQGFSNQPQHF. The CDR3 region has the DNA TGCGCCAGCAGTCAATCACAACAGGGTTTTAGCAATCAGCCCCAGCATTTT.